The T cell receptor (beta chain) described here comes from a study of T cells after yellow fever vaccination. V was cut by 4 bases and J by 8 bases, with 15 bases left in between. Germline CDR1 MNHEY, CDR2 SVGEGT. CDR3 size: 14 residues. The table lists this clonotype with many counts. Its antigen is unidentified. Findings and caveats of the study: Reappearance after the booster was seen for most primary-vaccination clones, at more than 95% CD4 and 80% to 90% CD8. Clonotypes shared by both compartments, CD4 and CD8, made up a small share.

One entry per CDR3 protein, called by TCRdb with MiXCR from the 5' RACE reads. Of about 340,000 distinct CDR3 sequences in the sample, about an eighth were seen once. This chain uses TRBV6-2 or TRBV6-3 with TRBJ2-1; D uncertain. The source was CD4+ T cells sorted from PBMCs, collected 15 days after the yellow fever booster vaccination. The receptor was derived from a man between 18 and 35 years old who received the YFV17D yellow fever vaccine. The DNA for the CDR3 is TGTGCCAGCAGTTTTGTCCGTTCGCGAGATGAGCAGTTCTTC. Residues: CASSFVRSRDEQFF.